This T cell receptor beta chain was captured by sequencing in a study of OX40 agonist ivuxolimab in advanced cancers. The study, taken as a whole, reports: Expanded clones were, on average, more numerous among CD8+ T cells than CD4+.

TCRdb keeps only in-frame clones here, not all; method: immunoSEQ multiplex PCR. The table includes some 99,000 clones, 70% to 90% detected once. CDR3 length equals 13 residues. The germline V gene encodes CDR1 SNHLY and CDR2 FYNNEI. V was pared by 7 bases and J by 13 bases, with 17 bases between. About this clone: Its target is not known. Here the CDR3 omits its conserved ending phenylalanine or tryptophan, so a read error is the likely source.

The sample in question was CD4+ or CD8+ T cells sorted from blood, obtained in a trial of the OX40 agonist ivuxolimab. The clonotype originates from an adult with an advanced solid tumor such as melanoma, head and neck, liver or kidney cancer. This chain links TRBV2 with TRBJ1-6, with D possibly matching TRBD1 (6 bases). The CDR3 region is CASIEQGNLPLHL. CDR3 DNA sequence: TGTGCCAGCATAGAACAGGGAAATTTGCCCCTCCACCTT.